These 28 T cell receptor beta chains originate from one sample sequenced in a study of lymphopenia after photon versus proton radiotherapy. Here immunoSEQ multiplex PCR was the method, and the copy in TCRdb shows in-frame clones only, minus some. The sample holds around 23,000 clones, roughly 90% seen once. The sequencing used peripheral blood, collected from a patient treated with photon-based radiotherapy. These receptors all come from a middle-aged man with gastric cancer.

The V call is TRBV30, the J call TRBJ1-6; TRBD1 matches at 9 bases. The CDR3 runs to 15 residues. With 7 bases clipped from V and 9 bases from J, the junction kept 13 bases outside the gene matches. Germline loops: CDR1 GTSNPN, CDR2 SVGIG (reference sequence). This chain's CDR3 is CAYIPKNRGLSPLHF. The CDR3 bases are TGTGCCTATATTCCTAAAAACAGGGGGCTTTCACCCCTCCACTTT. Based on the CDR3 plus reference TRBV30 and TRBJ1-6, the full variable domain is SQTIHQWPATLVQPVGSPLSLECTVEGTSNPNLYWYRQAAGRGLQLLFYSVGIGQISSEVPQNLSASRPQDRQFILSSKKLLLSDSGFYLCAYIPKNRGLSPLHFGNGTRLTVT.

Only a few counts were recorded for this clone. The chain combines TRBV21-1 with TRBJ1-2. TRBV21-1 is marked as a pseudogene. The CDR3 is 14 residues long. The CDR3 region is CAIPPREGNNGYTF. The DNA for the CDR3 is TGTGCCATCCCCCCGCGGGAAGGAAACAATGGCTACACCTTC.

The gene calls are TRBV5-1 and TRBJ1-6; D is undetermined. In germline, CDR1 is SGHRS, CDR2 YFSETQ. The CDR3 loop spans 13 amino acids. Trimming stripped 4 bases from V and 14 bases from J, with 16 bases between. This CDR3 is CASSPSPGVSLHF. The CDR3 DNA follows: TGCGCCAGCAGCCCGAGTCCGGGAGTGTCCCTCCACTTT.

To note about this clone: Relative to the germline gene, one junction end is altered; a read error may explain this. The chain's CDR3 is CASSVGVREKLFF. CDR3 sequence (DNA): TGTGCCAGCAGCGTAGGGGTACGGGAAAAACTGTTTTTT. The chain links TRBV13 to TRBJ1-4, with TRBD1 as a possible D gene (5 bases). Germline V gene sequence: CDR1 PRHDT, CDR2 FYEKMQ (reference sequence). The CDR3 runs to 13 residues.

This chain uses TRBV4-2 with TRBJ2-1; the D call may be TRBD1 or TRBD2 (6 bases each). Germline CDR1 is LGHNA and CDR2 is YNFKEQ. V was pared by 1 base and J by 6 bases, with 16 bases between. The CDR3 spans 16 residues. CDR3 amino acids: CASSQVSGGAGNEQFF. CDR3 bases: TGTGCCAGCAGCCAAGTTTCCGGGGGCGCGGGCAATGAGCAGTTCTTC.

The V gene is TRBV4-2, the J gene TRBJ1-5; TRBD1 matches at 7 bases. The CDR3 consists of 16 residues. Trimming cost V 5 bases and J 1 base; bases outside gene matches: 8. Germline CDR1 reads LGHNA; CDR2 reads YNFKEQ. CDR3 in DNA: TGTGCCAGCAGCTTCGACCAGGGGGGCAGCAATCAGCCCCAGCATTTT. It encodes CASSFDQGGSNQPQHF.

The chain joins TRBV7-8 to TRBJ1-2; the D gene is possibly TRBD1 (5 bases). The CDR3 runs to 15 residues. CDR1 is SGHVS and CDR2 is FQNEAQ in the germline V gene. The V gene lost 2 bases and the J gene lost 7 bases, with 17 bases spanning the gap. CDR3 protein: CASSLLAGPVGGYTF. The CDR3 DNA sequence: TGTGCCAGCAGCTTACTAGCAGGGCCGGTTGGTGGCTACACCTTC.

J is TRBJ1-2 and V is TRBV6-5; 8 bases are shared with TRBD1. The junction had 8 bases not matched to a gene; V was cut back by 6 bases and J by 5 bases. This CDR3 comprises 14 residues. CDR1 MNHEY and CDR2 SVGAGI come from the germline V gene. The CDR3 sequence: CASRIQGVGYGYTF. The CDR3 DNA follows: TGTGCCAGCAGAATACAGGGGGTAGGGTATGGCTACACCTTC.

The chain has TRBV5-6 and TRBJ2-7, with D unresolved. This CDR3 contains 12 residues. V gave up 2 bases and J gave up 3 bases, with 6 bases separating them. CDR1 SGHDT and CDR2 YYEEEE come from the germline V gene. Here the CDR3 reads CASSFQNYEQYV. The CDR3 DNA reads TGTGCCAGCAGCTTTCAGAACTACGAGCAGTACGTC.

The CDR3: CASSYDRDRGNTIYF. The CDR3 bases are TGTGCCAGCAGTTATGACCGGGACAGGGGAAACACCATATATTTT. The chain is built from TRBV6-6 and TRBJ1-3, with 8 bases that match TRBD1. There are 15 residues in the CDR3. Germline-derived CDR1 and CDR2 are MNHNY and SVGAGI (reference sequence). Losses at the gene ends were 3 bases for V and 4 bases for J; bases not matched to a gene: 5.

The chain uses TRBV21-1 and TRBJ1-5; the listed D gene, TRBD1, was not tested against the DNA. TRBV21-1 is a pseudogene locus. The CDR3 sequence is 14 residues long. CDR3 sequence: CASPTRTDNQPQHF. CDR3 DNA: TGTGCCAGCCCCACGAGGACAGATAATCAGCCCCAGCATTTT.

The V call is TRBV27, the J call TRBJ2-1; D might be TRBD2 (5 bases). V lost 2 bases, J lost 0 bases, and 8 bases lay in between. This CDR3 is 15 amino acids long. The V gene's germline CDR1 is MNHEY and CDR2 SMNVEV (reference sequence). CDR3 sequence (DNA): TGTGCCAGCAGTTTAGGAGGAGTCTCCTACAATGAGCAGTTCTTC. This encodes CASSLGGVSYNEQFF.

This rearrangement joins TRBV5-8 to TRBJ2-7, with D possibly TRBD1 on 5 matching bases. Trimming removed 4 bases at V and 5 bases at J, with 13 bases between. This CDR3 comprises 13 residues. In germline, CDR1 is SGHTS, CDR2 YDEGEE. The CDR3 DNA follows: TGTGCCAGCAGCCGGACACCTCGACACGAGCAGTACGTC. Residues: CASSRTPRHEQYV.

The chain has TRBV19 and TRBJ2-3; tentative D call: TRBD1 (5 bases). V was shortened by 5 bases and J by 1 base, with 10 bases between the two germline ends. The germline CDR1 and CDR2 sequences are LNHDA and SQIVND (reference sequence). The length of the CDR3 is 14 residues. As DNA, the CDR3 is TGTGCCAGTAGTCTCCAAGGGGGCACAGATACGCAGTATTTT. Amino acids: CASSLQGGTDTQYF.

Concerning this clone: Compared with germline, one end of the junction differs, possibly owing to a read error. This sequence joins TRBV11-2 and TRBJ2-7; D is tentatively TRBD1 or TRBD2 (5 bases each). This CDR3 is built from 14 residues. The germline gives CDR1 SGHAT, CDR2 FQNNGV. The CDR3 here is CASSQAGDADEQYF. The CDR3 bases are TGCGCCAGCAGCCAAGCTGGGGACGCTGACGAGCAGTACTTC.

The V call is TRBV9, the J call TRBJ1-1; D gene ambiguous. Trimming took off 0 bases at V and 4 bases at J, with 7 bases between the two ends. Germline V lookup: CDR1 SGDLS, CDR2 YYNGEE. This CDR3 is built from 13 residues. CDR3 bases: TGTGCCAGCAGCGTAGAATCTGGCACTGAAGCTTTCTTT. This sequence encodes CASSVESGTEAFF.

The rearrangement links TRBV2 to TRBJ2-3; TRBD1 is a possible D gene (6 bases). The V gene lost 2 bases and the J gene lost 2 bases, with 8 bases spanning the gap. The length of the CDR3 is 14 residues. Looked up from germline, CDR1 is SNHLY and CDR2 is FYNNEI. The CDR3 here is CASSEHRVTDTQYF. In nucleotides, the CDR3 is TGTGCCAGCAGTGAACACAGGGTCACAGATACGCAGTATTTT.

This clone was observed a single time. This rearrangement joins TRBV5-4 to TRBJ2-1; 10 bases agree with TRBD1. The germline gives CDR1 SGHNT, CDR2 YYREEE (reference sequence). Trimming cost V 3 bases and J 2 bases; bases outside gene matches: 5. The CDR3 extends over 16 amino acids. The CDR3 spells CASSSTGTGAYNEQFF. The CDR3 coding sequence is TGTGCCAGCAGCTCAACCGGGACAGGGGCCTACAATGAGCAGTTCTTC.

In its sample, this clone was seen a few times. CDR3 region: CASSFGTGGAGNTIYF. The CDR3 DNA reads as TGCGCCAGCAGCTTCGGGACAGGGGGCGCGGGAAACACCATATATTTT. The gene calls are TRBV5-1 and TRBJ1-3, with 12 bases that match TRBD1. This CDR3 region has 16 residues. Germline CDR1 is SGHRS and CDR2 is YFSETQ. Losses at the gene ends were 2 bases for V and 4 bases for J; bases not matched to a gene: 4.

The rearrangement uses TRBV19 and TRBJ2-7; TRBD1 matches 9 bases. This CDR3 is 16 amino acids long. CDR1 LNHDA and CDR2 SQIVND come from the germline V gene (reference sequence). V was clipped by 5 bases and J by 4 bases; unmatched bases: 12. The CDR3 loop is CASSVRDREGFYEQYV. CDR3 sequence (DNA): TGTGCCAGTAGTGTCCGGGACAGGGAGGGATTTTACGAGCAGTACGTC.

This chain joins TRBV5-1 and TRBJ2-5, with 10 bases fitting TRBD2. Trimming removed 2 bases from V and 1 base from J; junction bases left unmatched: 5. Germline V lookup: CDR1 SGHRS, CDR2 YFSETQ. The CDR3 is 16 residues long. The DNA for the CDR3 is TGCGCCAGCAGCTTTACTAGCGGGGCTACCCAAGAGACCCAGTACTTC. The encoded protein is CASSFTSGATQETQYF.

The CDR3 region is CASSVGGRSSYNEQFF. Here the CDR3 DNA reads TGTGCCAGCAGCGTAGGCGGCAGGAGCTCCTACAATGAGCAGTTCTTC. This chain uses TRBV9 with TRBJ2-1; no definite D call. The CDR3 has 16 residues. Germline V gene sequence: CDR1 SGDLS, CDR2 YYNGEE. V lost 0 bases and J lost 0, with 10 bases in between. The variable domain in full, completed from reference TRBV9 and TRBJ2-1, reads DSGVTQTPKHLITATGQRVTLRCSPRSGDLSVYWYQQSLDQGLQFLIQYYNGEERAKGNILERFSAQQFPDLHSELNLSSLELGDSALYFCASSVGGRSSYNEQFFGPGTRLTVL.

This clone showed up just a few times. CDR3 residues: CASSQATHQPQHF. The CDR3 bases are TGCGCCAGCAGCCAAGCGACGCATCAGCCCCAGCATTTT. The J gene is TRBJ1-5, the V gene TRBV4-1; D uncertain. Germline V gene lookup returns CDR1 MGHRA and CDR2 YSYEKL. This CDR3 contains 13 residues. Trimming cost V 1 base and J 5 bases, with 6 bases left between them.

The chain joins TRBV5-1 to TRBJ2-2; D is undetermined. Germline values: CDR1 SGHRS, CDR2 YFSETQ. V shed 4 bases and J shed 7 bases, with 17 bases lying between them. The CDR3 totals 15 residues. The CDR3 DNA follows: TGCGCCAGCAGCAAGGAAGGAGACCCGGGCGGGGAGCTGTTTTTT. Amino acids: CASSKEGDPGGELFF.

The chain carries TRBV7-3 and TRBJ2-2; D gene unclear. The CDR3 runs to 14 residues. The germline V gene encodes CDR1 SGHTA and CDR2 FQGTGA. The V gene lost 5 bases and the J gene lost 2 bases, with 9 bases spanning the gap. The CDR3 protein is CASSLGSNTGELFF. For the CDR3, the DNA is TGTGCCAGCAGCCTTGGGTCCAACACCGGGGAGCTGTTTTTT.

V and J are TRBV30 and TRBJ2-6; 10 nucleotides agree with TRBD1. The CDR3 spans 18 residues. Germline CDR1 GTSNPN, CDR2 SVGIG (reference sequence). V was clipped by 3 bases and J by 0 bases; unmatched bases: 8. CDR3 in DNA: TGTGCCTGGAGGGAAAAGGGACAGGGGACCTCTGGGGCCAACGTCCTGACTTTC. Its translation is CAWREKGQGTSGANVLTF.

This chain joins TRBV7-2 and TRBJ2-3; TRBD2 might be the D (6 bases). Trimming left V 2 bases short and J 4 bases short, with 10 bases between. Looked up from germline, CDR1 is SGHTA and CDR2 is FQGNSA. This CDR3 has 14 amino acids. CDR3 loop: CASSLSRGADTQYF. CDR3 DNA sequence: TGTGCCAGCAGCTTATCCCGCGGGGCAGATACGCAGTATTTT.

The chain couples TRBV2 to TRBJ2-7; D remains unclear. Trimming cost V 11 bases and J 0 bases, with 11 bases left between them. This CDR3 region has 12 residues. CDR1 is SNHLY, CDR2 FYNNEI, per germline. The CDR3 sequence is CAWRRDSYEQYF. The CDR3 DNA reads TGTGCCTGGCGCCGAGACTCCTACGAGCAGTACTTC.